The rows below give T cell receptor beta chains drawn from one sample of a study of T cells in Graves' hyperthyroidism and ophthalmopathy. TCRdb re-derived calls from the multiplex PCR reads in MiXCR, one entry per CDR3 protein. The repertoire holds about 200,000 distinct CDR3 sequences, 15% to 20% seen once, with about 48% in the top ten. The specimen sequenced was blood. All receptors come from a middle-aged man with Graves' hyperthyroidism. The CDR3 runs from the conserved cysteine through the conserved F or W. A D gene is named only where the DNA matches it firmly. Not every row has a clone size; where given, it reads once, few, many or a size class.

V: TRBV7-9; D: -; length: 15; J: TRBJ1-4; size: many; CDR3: CASSPDSRVGEKLFF; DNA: TGTGCCAGCAGCCCTGATAGCCGGGTTGGGGAAAAACTGTTTTTT
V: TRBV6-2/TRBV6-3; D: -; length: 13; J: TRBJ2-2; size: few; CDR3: CAISIWETGELFF; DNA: TGTGCCATCTCCATCTGGGAGACCGGGGAGCTGTTTTTT
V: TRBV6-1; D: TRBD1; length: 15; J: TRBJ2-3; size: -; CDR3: CASRRGLDGTDTQYF; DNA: TGTGCCAGCAGGAGGGGGCTAGACGGCACAGATACGCAGTATTTT
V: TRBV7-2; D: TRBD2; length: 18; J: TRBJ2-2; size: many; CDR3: CASSLVSGGALYGAELFF; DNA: TGTGCCAGCAGCTTAGTCAGCGGGGGGGCCCTGTACGGAGCGGAGCTGTTTTTT
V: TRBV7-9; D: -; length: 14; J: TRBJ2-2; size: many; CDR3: CASSRRSNTGELFF; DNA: TGTGCCAGCAGCCGGAGGTCGAACACCGGGGAGCTGTTTTTT
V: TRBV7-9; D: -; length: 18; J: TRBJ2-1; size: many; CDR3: CASSFSPRVGGSYNEQFF; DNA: TGTGCCAGCAGCTTCAGTCCAAGGGTGGGGGGCTCCTACAATGAGCAGTTCTTC
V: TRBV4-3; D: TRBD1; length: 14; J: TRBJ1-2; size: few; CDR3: CASSQETGTGGYTF; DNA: TGCGCCAGCAGCCAAGAGACAGGGACGGGTGGCTACACCTTC
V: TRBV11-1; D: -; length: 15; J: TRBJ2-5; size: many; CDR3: CASTPGSGRQETQYF; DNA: TGTGCCAGCACCCCCGGGTCGGGCCGGCAAGAGACCCAGTACTTC
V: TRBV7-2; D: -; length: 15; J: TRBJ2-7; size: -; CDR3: CASSLELAYGYEQYF; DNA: TGTGCCAGCAGCTTAGAGTTAGCTTATGGCTACGAGCAGTACTTC
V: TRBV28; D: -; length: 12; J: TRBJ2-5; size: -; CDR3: CASRRTKETQYF; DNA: TGTGCCAGCAGGCGTACCAAGGAGACCCAGTACTTC
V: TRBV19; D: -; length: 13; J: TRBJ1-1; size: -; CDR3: CASSHRGNTEAFF; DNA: TGTGCCAGTAGTCACCGGGGAAACACTGAAGCTTTCTTT
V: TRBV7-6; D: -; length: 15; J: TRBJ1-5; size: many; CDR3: CASSTDTGFNQPQHF; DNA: TGTGCCAGCAGCACCGACACCGGGTTCAATCAGCCCCAGCATTTT
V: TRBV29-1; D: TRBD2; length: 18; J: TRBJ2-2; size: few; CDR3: CSVEDLASGGRNTGELFF; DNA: TGCAGCGTTGAAGATCTTGCTAGCGGGGGCAGGAACACCGGGGAGCTGTTTTTT
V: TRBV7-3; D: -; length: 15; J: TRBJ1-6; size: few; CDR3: CASSSSGSYNSPLHF; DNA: TGTGCCAGCAGCAGTTCCGGCTCCTATAATTCACCCCTCCACTTT
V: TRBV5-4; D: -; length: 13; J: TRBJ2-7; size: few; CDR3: CASSPRGPYEQYF; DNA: TGTGCCAGCAGCCCCCGGGGGCCCTACGAGCAGTACTTC
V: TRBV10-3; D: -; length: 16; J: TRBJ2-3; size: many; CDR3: CAISRTTSSSTDTQYF; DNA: TGTGCCATCAGTCGGACAACGAGTTCTAGCACAGATACGCAGTATTTT
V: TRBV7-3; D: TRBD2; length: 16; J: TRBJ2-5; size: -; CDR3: CASSRLAGWYQETQYF; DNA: TGTGCCAGCAGCCGACTAGCGGGATGGTACCAAGAGACCCAGTACTTC
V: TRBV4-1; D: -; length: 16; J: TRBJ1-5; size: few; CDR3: CASSLEQTLSNQPQHF; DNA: TGCGCCAGCAGCCTTGAACAGACTCTAAGCAATCAGCCCCAGCATTTT
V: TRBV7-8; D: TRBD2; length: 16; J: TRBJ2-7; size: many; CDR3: CASSLVSPSGGYEQYF; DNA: TGTGCCAGCAGCTTAGTTTCCCCTAGCGGGGGCTACGAGCAGTACTTC
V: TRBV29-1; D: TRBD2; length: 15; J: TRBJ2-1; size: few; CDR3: CSVEASGGSYNEQFF; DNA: TGCAGCGTTGAAGCTAGCGGGGGATCCTACAATGAGCAGTTCTTC
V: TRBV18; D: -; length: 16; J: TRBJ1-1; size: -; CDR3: CASSPIPRSEDTEAFF; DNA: TGTGCCAGCTCACCAATCCCGAGGTCAGAGGACACTGAAGCTTTCTTT
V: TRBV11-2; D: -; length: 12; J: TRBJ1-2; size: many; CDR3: CASSAGGVGYTF; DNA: TGTGCCAGCAGCGCGGGGGGGGTTGGCTACACCTTC
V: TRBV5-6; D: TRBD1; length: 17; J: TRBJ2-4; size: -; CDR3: CASSPTRQGIAKNIQYF; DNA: TGTGCCAGCAGCCCTACTCGACAGGGGATAGCCAAAAACATTCAGTACTTC